Listed below are T cell receptor beta chains from one sample, sequenced in a study of response to subunit inactivated influenza vaccine. TCRdb reprocessed the RT-PCR reads with MiXCR, giving one entry per CDR3 protein. The sample records approximately 490,000 distinct CDR3 sequences, roughly 7.6% being singletons. The source was PBMCs from blood, collected 23 to 25 months after vaccination. All receptors derive from a man between 50 and 70 years old who received an inactivated influenza vaccine. CDR3s include the opening cysteine and the closing phenylalanine or tryptophan. The order of the fields is CDR3 length, V gene, clone size, D gene, J gene, CDR3 DNA, CDR3 protein. The D gene is left open where the match is weak. Rows may omit the clone size; those that give it use once, few, many or a size class.

CDR3 length: 14
V gene: TRBV20-1
clone size: few
D gene: TRBD2
J gene: TRBJ2-1
CDR3 DNA: TGCAGTGCTAGAGTGGCGGGAGCTCTTGGAGAGCAGTTCTTC
CDR3 protein: CSARVAGALGEQFF

CDR3 length: 18
V gene: TRBV11-2
clone size: .
D gene: TRBD2
J gene: TRBJ2-3
CDR3 DNA: TGTGCCAGCAGCTTACATGGCCTAGCGGGAGCGGTTGCAGATACGCAGTATTTT
CDR3 protein: CASSLHGLAGAVADTQYF

CDR3 length: 13
V gene: TRBV19
clone size: .
D gene: TRBD1
J gene: TRBJ2-7
CDR3 DNA: TGTGCCAGTAGAGCCGGGACAGACTTCGAGCAGTACTTC
CDR3 protein: CASRAGTDFEQYF

CDR3 length: 15
V gene: TRBV14
clone size: .
D gene: .
J gene: TRBJ2-3
CDR3 DNA: TGTGCCAGCAGCCCGCGACTATCAAGCACAGATACGCAGTATTTT
CDR3 protein: CASSPRLSSTDTQYF

CDR3 length: 13
V gene: TRBV6-6
clone size: .
D gene: .
J gene: TRBJ2-1
CDR3 DNA: TGTGCCAGCAGCGCCGGGACACGGAATGAGCAGTTCTTC
CDR3 protein: CASSAGTRNEQFF

CDR3 length: 14
V gene: TRBV12-3/TRBV12-4
clone size: .
D gene: .
J gene: TRBJ2-5
CDR3 DNA: TGTGCCAGCAGCTTGTCGCCAGGGGAAGAGACCCAGTACTTC
CDR3 protein: CASSLSPGEETQYF

CDR3 length: 13
V gene: TRBV6-2/TRBV6-3
clone size: .
D gene: .
J gene: TRBJ2-7
CDR3 DNA: TGTGCCAGCAGTTATTGGGAAGTGGACGAGCAGTACTTC
CDR3 protein: CASSYWEVDEQYF

CDR3 length: 12
V gene: TRBV7-9
clone size: few
D gene: .
J gene: TRBJ2-7
CDR3 DNA: TGTGCCAGTAAGGGGGAGTCGGGCGAGCAGTACTTC
CDR3 protein: CASKGESGEQYF

CDR3 length: 14
V gene: TRBV20-1
clone size: .
D gene: .
J gene: TRBJ1-1
CDR3 DNA: TGCAGTGCTAGAGACTCAGGCGGAAGCACTGAAGCTTTCTTT
CDR3 protein: CSARDSGGSTEAFF

CDR3 length: 16
V gene: TRBV5-6
clone size: few
D gene: .
J gene: TRBJ1-1
CDR3 DNA: TGTGCCAGCAGCATGAGGGTAAGGGCCTTTGACACTGAAGCTTTCTTT
CDR3 protein: CASSMRVRAFDTEAFF

CDR3 length: 15
V gene: TRBV5-6
clone size: few
D gene: .
J gene: TRBJ1-1
CDR3 DNA: TGTGCCAGCAGTGCGAGTGGGGGAAGGAACACTGAAGCTTTCTTT
CDR3 protein: CASSASGGRNTEAFF

CDR3 length: 16
V gene: TRBV3-1
clone size: many
D gene: TRBD1
J gene: TRBJ1-1
CDR3 DNA: TGTGCCAGCAGCCTCGGGAAGACAGGGGGTAGGACTGAAGCTTTCTTT
CDR3 protein: CASSLGKTGGRTEAFF

CDR3 length: 12
V gene: TRBV29-1
clone size: many
D gene: TRBD1
J gene: TRBJ1-2
CDR3 DNA: TGCAGCGCCACGGGACAGGGCTATGGCTACACCTTC
CDR3 protein: CSATGQGYGYTF

CDR3 length: 19
V gene: TRBV27
clone size: .
D gene: TRBD2
J gene: TRBJ2-7
CDR3 DNA: TGTGCCAGCAGTTTGGTAGGGCCCGGACAGCGGGGGCTCTACTACGAGCAGTACTTC
CDR3 protein: CASSLVGPGQRGLYYEQYF

CDR3 length: 16
V gene: TRBV4-2
clone size: many
D gene: TRBD1
J gene: TRBJ1-2
CDR3 DNA: TGTGCCAGCAGCCAAGACGGGACAGGGACGAACTATGGCTACACCTTC
CDR3 protein: CASSQDGTGTNYGYTF

CDR3 length: 17
V gene: TRBV7-2
clone size: many
D gene: .
J gene: TRBJ2-2
CDR3 DNA: TGTGCCAGCAGCTTAACCCGTGACAGCGCGAACACCGGGGAGCTGTTTTTT
CDR3 protein: CASSLTRDSANTGELFF

CDR3 length: 15
V gene: TRBV6-1
clone size: few
D gene: .
J gene: TRBJ2-1
CDR3 DNA: TGTGCCAGCAGCTCCATTGGACTAACCAACAATGAGCAGTTCTTC
CDR3 protein: CASSSIGLTNNEQFF

CDR3 length: 15
V gene: TRBV5-1
clone size: few
D gene: .
J gene: TRBJ2-3
CDR3 DNA: TGCGCCAGCGTAAGCCGGGACTTCCGCACAGATACGCAGTATTTT
CDR3 protein: CASVSRDFRTDTQYF

CDR3 length: 14
V gene: TRBV29-1
clone size: .
D gene: TRBD2
J gene: TRBJ2-7
CDR3 DNA: TGCAGCGTTGCTAGGACTAGCCGATCCTACGAGCAGTACTTC
CDR3 protein: CSVARTSRSYEQYF

CDR3 length: 13
V gene: TRBV20-1
clone size: many
D gene: TRBD1
J gene: TRBJ2-1
CDR3 DNA: TGCAGTGCAACGACAGGGACCTACAATGAGCAGTTCTTC
CDR3 protein: CSATTGTYNEQFF

CDR3 length: 14
V gene: TRBV3-1
clone size: few
D gene: .
J gene: TRBJ1-1
CDR3 DNA: TGTGCCAGCAGCCAGCTGGACAGGAACACTGAAGCTTTCTTT
CDR3 protein: CASSQLDRNTEAFF

CDR3 length: 14
V gene: TRBV5-1
clone size: few
D gene: TRBD2
J gene: TRBJ2-3
CDR3 DNA: TGCGCCAGCAGCGTGGGACTAGCGGGAGATACGCAGTATTTT
CDR3 protein: CASSVGLAGDTQYF

CDR3 length: 14
V gene: TRBV20-1
clone size: .
D gene: .
J gene: TRBJ2-5
CDR3 DNA: TGCAGTGGGTTGGGGCAGGGGGGCAAGAGAACCCAGTACTTC
CDR3 protein: CSGLGQGGKRTQYF

CDR3 length: 15
V gene: TRBV5-6
clone size: .
D gene: TRBD1
J gene: TRBJ2-7
CDR3 DNA: TGTGCCAGCAGTGAGTGGACAGGGGTCACCTACGAGCAGTACTTC
CDR3 protein: CASSEWTGVTYEQYF

CDR3 length: 14
V gene: TRBV2
clone size: .
D gene: .
J gene: TRBJ1-1
CDR3 DNA: TGTGCCAGCAGTGAATGGGGAACGAACACTGAAGCTTTCTTT
CDR3 protein: CASSEWGTNTEAFF

CDR3 length: 13
V gene: TRBV14
clone size: few
D gene: .
J gene: TRBJ1-3
CDR3 DNA: TGTGCCAGCAGCCAAGACCGAGGGAGGACCATATATTTT
CDR3 protein: CASSQDRGRTIYF

CDR3 length: 14
V gene: TRBV3-1
clone size: few
D gene: .
J gene: TRBJ1-1
CDR3 DNA: TGTGCCAGCAGCCAAGCTGTCTGGAACACTGAAGCTTTCTTT
CDR3 protein: CASSQAVWNTEAFF

CDR3 length: 11
V gene: TRBV24-1
clone size: .
D gene: .
J gene: TRBJ1-5
CDR3 DNA: TGTGCCACCAAGGGTAAACAGCCCCAGCATTTT
CDR3 protein: CATKGKQPQHF

CDR3 length: 13
V gene: TRBV29-1
clone size: many
D gene: .
J gene: TRBJ2-3
CDR3 DNA: TGCAGCGTTGAACATCAGGATCCCGGTACGCAGTATTTT
CDR3 protein: CSVEHQDPGTQYF

CDR3 length: 13
V gene: TRBV9
clone size: few
D gene: .
J gene: TRBJ1-1
CDR3 DNA: TGTGCCAGCAGCGTAGTTGGGGACACTGAAGCTTTCTTT
CDR3 protein: CASSVVGDTEAFF

CDR3 length: 20
V gene: TRBV7-8
clone size: .
D gene: .
J gene: TRBJ2-5
CDR3 DNA: TGTGCCAGCAGCGTACATAACCGGGGGCTAGCGTTCCCGTACCAAGAGACCCAGTACTTC
CDR3 protein: CASSVHNRGLAFPYQETQYF

CDR3 length: 15
V gene: TRBV7-7
clone size: many
D gene: .
J gene: TRBJ2-1
CDR3 DNA: TGTGCCAGCAGCTTAGGTTACCTCTCCTACAATGAGCAGTTCTTC
CDR3 protein: CASSLGYLSYNEQFF

CDR3 length: 14
V gene: TRBV7-9
clone size: few
D gene: .
J gene: TRBJ1-2
CDR3 DNA: TGTGCCAGCAGGAATTATCCGGGGCCGGAAAGCTACACCTTC
CDR3 protein: CASRNYPGPESYTF

CDR3 length: 13
V gene: TRBV10-1
clone size: few
D gene: TRBD1
J gene: TRBJ2-7
CDR3 DNA: TGCGCCAGCAGTGAGAGGGGGCTGGACGAGCAGTACTTC
CDR3 protein: CASSERGLDEQYF

CDR3 length: 15
V gene: TRBV5-8
clone size: many
D gene: .
J gene: TRBJ2-3
CDR3 DNA: TGTGCCAGCAGCCCTCGTGGCAGGGGAGGAGATACGCAGTATTTT
CDR3 protein: CASSPRGRGGDTQYF

CDR3 length: 17
V gene: TRBV7-2
clone size: few
D gene: TRBD2
J gene: TRBJ2-2
CDR3 DNA: TGTGCCAGCAGCTTATTGTTGACTAGCGAGACCACCGGGGAGCTGTTTTTT
CDR3 protein: CASSLLLTSETTGELFF

CDR3 length: 12
V gene: TRBV12-3/TRBV12-4
clone size: .
D gene: .
J gene: TRBJ1-2
CDR3 DNA: TGTGCCAGCAGTTTTCGAAACTATGGCTACCCCTTC
CDR3 protein: CASSFRNYGYPF

CDR3 length: 15
V gene: TRBV24-1
clone size: .
D gene: TRBD2
J gene: TRBJ2-3
CDR3 DNA: TGTGCCACCAGTGACCGCGGGGGGGGCCCAGATACGCAGTATTTT
CDR3 protein: CATSDRGGGPDTQYF

CDR3 length: 13
V gene: TRBV7-6
clone size: few
D gene: .
J gene: TRBJ2-5
CDR3 DNA: TGTGCCAGCAGTTCCTACAGACAAGAGACCCAGTACTTC
CDR3 protein: CASSSYRQETQYF

CDR3 length: 16
V gene: TRBV12-3/TRBV12-4
clone size: .
D gene: TRBD1
J gene: TRBJ2-5
CDR3 DNA: TGTGCCAGCAGCCCTATTCTGGACAGGGGGGAAAAGACCCAGTACTTC
CDR3 protein: CASSPILDRGEKTQYF

CDR3 length: 16
V gene: TRBV3-1
clone size: many
D gene: .
J gene: TRBJ1-3
CDR3 DNA: TGTGCCAGCAGCCAAGGTCAGGGTCTCTCTGGAAACACCATATATTTT
CDR3 protein: CASSQGQGLSGNTIYF

CDR3 length: 12
V gene: TRBV6-2/TRBV6-3
clone size: many
D gene: .
J gene: TRBJ2-7
CDR3 DNA: TGTGCCAGCAACCTACAGGGATACGAGCAGTACTTC
CDR3 protein: CASNLQGYEQYF

CDR3 length: 16
V gene: TRBV5-6
clone size: few
D gene: TRBD2
J gene: TRBJ2-3
CDR3 DNA: TGTGCCAGCAGCTCCCGACTAGCGGGACCCCCGGATACGCAGTATTTT
CDR3 protein: CASSSRLAGPPDTQYF

CDR3 length: 14
V gene: TRBV12-3/TRBV12-4
clone size: .
D gene: .
J gene: TRBJ2-1
CDR3 DNA: TGTGCCAGCAGTTTGGGATCGGGGGCGGGGGAGCAGTTCTTC
CDR3 protein: CASSLGSGAGEQFF

CDR3 length: 14
V gene: TRBV18
clone size: few
D gene: .
J gene: TRBJ2-7
CDR3 DNA: TGTGCCAGCTCACCACGCGGAGTAGGGAACGAGCAGTACTTC
CDR3 protein: CASSPRGVGNEQYF

CDR3 length: 15
V gene: TRBV5-1
clone size: few
D gene: .
J gene: TRBJ1-5
CDR3 DNA: TGCGCCAGCAGCTTGACAGGGAATCTGGGTCAGCCCCAGCATTTT
CDR3 protein: CASSLTGNLGQPQHF

CDR3 length: 13
V gene: TRBV9
clone size: .
D gene: .
J gene: TRBJ1-2
CDR3 DNA: TGTGCCAGCAGCGTACCCGGAGGGGCTGGCTACACCTTC
CDR3 protein: CASSVPGGAGYTF

CDR3 length: 13
V gene: TRBV6-2/TRBV6-3
clone size: few
D gene: .
J gene: TRBJ2-1
CDR3 DNA: TGTGCCGGGAGGTCTTTGGCTCGGAATGAGCAGTTCTTC
CDR3 protein: CAGRSLARNEQFF

CDR3 length: 15
V gene: TRBV7-8
clone size: few
D gene: .
J gene: TRBJ1-5
CDR3 DNA: TGTGCCAGCAGCTTAGTAGAGTCTGGCAATCAGCCCCAGCATTTT
CDR3 protein: CASSLVESGNQPQHF

CDR3 length: 13
V gene: TRBV28
clone size: few
D gene: TRBD1
J gene: TRBJ2-2
CDR3 DNA: TGTGCCAGCCTGACAGGGGGCCACGGGGAGCTGTTTTTT
CDR3 protein: CASLTGGHGELFF

CDR3 length: 17
V gene: TRBV5-6
clone size: few
D gene: TRBD2
J gene: TRBJ2-3
CDR3 DNA: TGTGCCAGCAGCGTACGGACTAGCGGGGGGCCCACAGATACGCAGTATTTT
CDR3 protein: CASSVRTSGGPTDTQYF

CDR3 length: 15
V gene: TRBV3-1
clone size: .
D gene: .
J gene: TRBJ2-1
CDR3 DNA: TGTGCCAGCAGCCAAGATGGCCGGGACTACAATGAGCAGTTCTTC
CDR3 protein: CASSQDGRDYNEQFF